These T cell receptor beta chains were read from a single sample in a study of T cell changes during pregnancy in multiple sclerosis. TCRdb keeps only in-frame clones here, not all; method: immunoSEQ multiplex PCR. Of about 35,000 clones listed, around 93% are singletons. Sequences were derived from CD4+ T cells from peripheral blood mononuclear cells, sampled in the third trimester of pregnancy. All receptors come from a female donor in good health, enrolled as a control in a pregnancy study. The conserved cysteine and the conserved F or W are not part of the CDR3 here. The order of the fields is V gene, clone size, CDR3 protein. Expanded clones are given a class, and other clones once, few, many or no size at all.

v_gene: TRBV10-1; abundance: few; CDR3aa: ATTQTINEKLF
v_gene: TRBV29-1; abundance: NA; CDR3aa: SVRSGQGDLYGYT
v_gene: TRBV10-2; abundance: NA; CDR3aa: ASSDIGQGSTEAF
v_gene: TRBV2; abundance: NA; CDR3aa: ASSTSGVYQETQY
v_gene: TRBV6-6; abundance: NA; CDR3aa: ASREPGLAGIEF
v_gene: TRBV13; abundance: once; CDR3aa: ASSLRTVEAF
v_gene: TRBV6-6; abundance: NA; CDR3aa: ASSYSTSVYGYT
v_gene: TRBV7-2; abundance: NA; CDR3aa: ASSLEWGPYEQY
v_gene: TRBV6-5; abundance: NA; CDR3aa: ASMEGSGNTIY
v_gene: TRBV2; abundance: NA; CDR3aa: ASMGLRSGNQPQH
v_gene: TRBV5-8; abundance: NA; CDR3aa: ASSLATGVNYGYT
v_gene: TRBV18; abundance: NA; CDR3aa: ASSPGTGTGYT
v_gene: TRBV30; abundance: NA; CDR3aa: AWSWDRVKEGSYNSPLH
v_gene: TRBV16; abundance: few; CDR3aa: ASSQIVNTEAF
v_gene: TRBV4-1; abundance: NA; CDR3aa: ASSQGRTSGVNNEQF
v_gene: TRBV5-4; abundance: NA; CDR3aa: ASSLGLSGNTIY
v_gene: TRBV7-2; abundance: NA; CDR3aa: ASSLTGTGYQETQY
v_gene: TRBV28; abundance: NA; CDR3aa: ASSPYYRDRDDGYT